In its sample, the clone carrying this TCR beta chain was seen a few times. The antigen is not known. The data stem from a study of beta chain features in type 1 diabetes. All of the isolated RNA was reverse transcribed, so expressed TCRB transcripts were sequenced. The protocol was immunoSEQ multiplex PCR, while the TCRdb copy is restricted to in-frame clones and leaves out a portion. The repertoire holds 100,000 to 150,000 clones, with about 18% as singletons. This CDR3 comprises 13 residues. Germline V lookup: CDR1 MNHEY, CDR2 SMNVEV (reference sequence). V lost 3 bases and J 6 bases, leaving 12 bases between the germline ends. Study results and limitations: There was a moderate but significant shortening of TCRB CDR3s in all four CD4+ subsets of Type 1 diabetes patients.

The gene calls are TRBV27 and TRBJ2-7; D may be TRBD1 (5 bases). Specimen: central memory CD4+ T cells from blood. The sequence derives from a young man with type 1 diabetes. The CDR3 spells CASSFQGRVEQYF. CDR3 DNA: TGTGCCAGCAGTTTTCAGGGCAGGGTCGAGCAGTACTTC.